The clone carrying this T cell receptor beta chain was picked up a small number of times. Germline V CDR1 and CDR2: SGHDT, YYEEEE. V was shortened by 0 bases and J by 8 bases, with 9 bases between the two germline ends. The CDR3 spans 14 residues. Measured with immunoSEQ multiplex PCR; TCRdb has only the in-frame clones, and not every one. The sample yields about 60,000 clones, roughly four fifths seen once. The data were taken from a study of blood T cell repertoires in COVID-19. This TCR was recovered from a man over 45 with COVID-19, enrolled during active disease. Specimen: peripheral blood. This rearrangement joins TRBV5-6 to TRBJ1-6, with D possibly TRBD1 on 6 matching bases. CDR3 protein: CASSLEGVYSPLHF. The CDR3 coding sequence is TGTGCCAGCAGCTTGGAGGGGGTATATTCACCCCTCCACTTT. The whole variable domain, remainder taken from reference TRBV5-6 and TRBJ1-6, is DAGVTQSPTHLIKTRGQQVTLRCSPKSGHDTVSWYQQALGQGPQFIFQYYEEEERQRGNFPDRFSGHQFPNYSSELNVNALLLGDSALYLCASSLEGVYSPLHFGNGTRLTVT.